One T cell receptor beta chain is described in this entry. Its target is unknown. The CDR3 runs 16 residues. V dropped 5 bases and J dropped 0 bases, with 17 bases sitting between them. From germline, CDR1 is SGHVS and CDR2 FQNEAQ. This specimen belongs to a study of shared clonotypes between healthy human individuals. In the study overall: The people who gave samples were two women and three men aged 18 to 49. Study observations and caveats: Enrolling few donors narrowed the genetic and exposure-history diversity that was represented. Among donors, clonotype sharing was expected to be affected by sequencing depth.

Some clones are missing from TCRdb's copy, which holds only in-frame ones; the method was immunoSEQ multiplex PCR. Of a few hundred thousand clones in the sample, approximately 80% were seen once. The rearrangement links TRBV7-8 to TRBJ2-7, with D possibly matching TRBD1 (7 bases). What was sequenced was PBMCs. The sequence was collected from a woman aged 40 to 50 in good health. Some clones in this sample may be carry-over from other donors' samples. CDR3 sequence reads: CASSSSRGTYSYEQYF. The DNA of the CDR3 is TGTGCCAGCAGCAGCTCCAGGGGGACTTACTCCTACGAGCAGTACTTC.